This T cell receptor beta chain was obtained from a study of T-cell memory formation after mild COVID-19. Across the study: In these data, TCR clusters were largely donor specific.

This CDR3 contains 18 residues. Trimming shortened V by 5 bases and J by 0 bases, and 23 bases separated the two germline ends. The germline CDR1 and CDR2 sequences are LGHNA and YSLEER. TCRalpha and TCRbeta libraries used 5'RACE with constant-segment primers and UMIs. TCRdb reprocessed the 5' RACE reads via MiXCR and lists one record per CDR3 protein. The sample holds hundreds of thousands of distinct CDR3 sequences; approximately 19% are singletons and the top ten take 20% to 25%. This clonotype showed up just a few times. What it binds is unknown. Study-level results: A second wave expanding day 15 to 37 was CD4+-biased; contracting clones were balanced.

This sequence originates from a man between 18 and 29 years old who had mild COVID-19 (a few samples of this study predate the infection). Cell type and time point are not known. The specimen sequenced was PBMCs or a T cell subset sorted from them (not recorded which). The genes are TRBV4-3 and TRBJ2-7, with D tentatively TRBD1 (6 bases). CDR3 sequence: CASSYNLAGQGSSYEQYF. DNA of the CDR3: TGCGCCAGCAGCTATAATCTTGCAGGGCAGGGGAGCTCCTACGAGCAGTACTTC.